One and the same sample provided the 17 T cell receptor beta chains below, sequenced in a study of blood T cell repertoires in COVID-19. The table came from immunoSEQ multiplex PCR; TCRdb's copy has only in-frame clones and leaves some out. Here the sample spans around 250,000 clones, 70% to 85% being singletons. Sequencing input: PBMCs or T cells enriched from blood (not recorded which). The receptors were gathered from a man in his forties or fifties who had recovered from COVID-19.

This clone was seen a single time. This chain uses TRBV7-3 with TRBJ2-1; tentative D call: TRBD1 (6 bases). V was clipped by 5 bases and J by 2 bases, with 13 bases between them. This CDR3 is built from 15 residues. Germline CDR1 is SGHTA and CDR2 is FQGTGA. The DNA of the CDR3 is TGTGCCAGCAGCCGTAACAGGGAAACCTACAATGAGCAGTTCTTC. This sequence encodes CASSRNRETYNEQFF. Full variable domain (missing parts from reference TRBV7-3 and TRBJ2-1): GAGVSQTPSNKVTEKGKYVELRCDPISGHTALYWYRQSLGQGPEFLIYFQGTGAADDSGLPNDRFFAVRPEGSVSTLKIQRTERGDSAVYLCASSRNRETYNEQFFGPGTRLTVL.

The chain carries TRBV5-4 and TRBJ1-2; a possible D gene is TRBD1 (5 bases). Germline V gene lookup returns CDR1 SGHNT and CDR2 YYREEE (reference sequence). V gave up 0 bases and J gave up 4 bases, with 10 bases separating them. This CDR3 has 14 residues. CDR3 region: CASSLARQSYGYTF. The DNA for the CDR3 is TGTGCCAGCAGCTTGGCTAGACAGAGCTATGGCTACACCTTC.

The chain couples TRBV2 to TRBJ2-5; 8 positions match TRBD1. The V gene end was trimmed by 3 bases and the J gene end by 5 bases; junction bases not matched to a gene: 5. This CDR3 is 14 amino acids long. Germline V lookup: CDR1 SNHLY, CDR2 FYNNEI. The CDR3 region is CASSDPTGDETQYF. CDR3 nucleotides: TGTGCCAGCAGTGACCCGACAGGGGATGAGACCCAGTACTTC.

J is TRBJ1-4 and V is TRBV5-1; D possibly corresponds to TRBD1 (5 bases). Per germline, CDR1 SGHRS and CDR2 YFSETQ. Trimming removed 6 bases at V and 3 bases at J, with 18 bases between. CDR3 length equals 16 residues. The CDR3 DNA reads TGCGCCAGCACCGGCGGCAGGGCGGGAGCTAATGAAAAACTGTTTTTT. It is translated as CASTGGRAGANEKLFF.

CDR3 residues: CASSPKTEYLGELFF. The CDR3 region has the DNA TGTGCCAGCAGCCCGAAGACAGAGTACCTCGGGGAGCTGTTTTTT. V usage is TRBV7-6 and J usage is TRBJ2-2; the D gene is possibly TRBD1 (5 bases). This CDR3 is built from 15 residues. Germline V gene data show CDR1 as SGHVS and CDR2 as FNYEAQ. The V gene lost 5 bases and the J gene lost 7 bases, with 17 bases spanning the gap.

The CDR3 reads CASSLSSDEQYF. In DNA form, the CDR3 reads TGTGCCAGCAGCTTAAGCTCTGACGAGCAGTACTTC. The chain is built from TRBV7-9 and TRBJ2-7; no clear D. CDR1 SEHNR and CDR2 FQNEAQ come from the germline V gene (reference sequence). The CDR3 spans 12 residues. Trimming took off 2 bases at V and 5 bases at J, with 7 bases between the two ends.

The genes are TRBV28 and TRBJ2-7, with TRBD2 matching over 7 bases. The V and J ends lost 7 bases and 4 bases, in that order; junction bases with no gene match: 7. Germline V gene sequence: CDR1 MDHEN, CDR2 SYDVKM. This CDR3 is built from 13 residues. The CDR3 reads CASIGSSGYEQYF. CDR3 nucleotides: TGTGCCAGCATCGGGAGTAGCGGGTACGAGCAGTACTTC.

With regard to this clone: The same CDR3 arises from other DNA sequences in this sample as well. The chain combines TRBV3-1 (or the pseudogene TRBV3-2) with TRBJ1-4; 9 nucleotides agree with TRBD1. The trim removed 4 bases at V and 3 bases at J, leaving 3 bases unmatched. The CDR3 extends over 15 amino acids. Germline lookup yields CDR1 LGHDT and CDR2 YNNKEL (reference sequence). CDR3 sequence (DNA): TGTGCCAGCAGCCTACAGGGGGCGTCTAATGAAAAACTGTTTTTT. Residues: CASSLQGASNEKLFF.

The rearrangement uses TRBV11-2 and TRBJ2-5; D is unclear. In germline, CDR1 is SGHAT, CDR2 FQNNGV. The V gene lost 0 bases and the J gene lost 2 bases, with 7 bases spanning the gap. This CDR3 spans 14 amino acids. Here the CDR3 DNA reads TGTGCCAGCAGCTTAGAGGGCCAGCAAGAGACCCAGTACTTC. This codes for CASSLEGQQETQYF. The full variable domain, rest sourced from reference TRBV11-2 and TRBJ2-5, is EAGVAQSPRYKIIEKRQSVAFWCNPISGHATLYWYQQILGQGPKLLIQFQNNGVVDDSQLPKDRFSAERLKGVDSTLKIQPAKLEDSAVYLCASSLEGQQETQYFGPGTRLLVL.

The gene calls are TRBV27 and TRBJ1-4; no reliable D call. Germline CDR1 and CDR2: MNHEY and SMNVEV (reference sequence). The V gene lost 7 bases and the J gene lost 0 bases, with 12 bases spanning the gap. The CDR3 loop spans 15 amino acids. In nucleotides, the CDR3 is TGTGCCAGCATGGAGGGTGGGGCAACTAATGAAAAACTGTTTTTT. Its translation: CASMEGGATNEKLFF.

The chain employs TRBV28 and TRBJ1-2; D might be TRBD1 (5 bases). The CDR3 is 14 amino acids. Germline V lookup: CDR1 MDHEN, CDR2 SYDVKM. With 8 bases removed from V and 7 bases from J, the gap between germline ends came to 20 bases. CDR3 in DNA: TGTGCCAGCTTTTCCCTCAGGGTAGGTCGTGGCTACACCTTC. Its translation is CASFSLRVGRGYTF.

CDR3 sequence: CASSPSLGGLNTGELFF. CDR3 DNA: TGTGCCAGCTCACCATCGCTTGGGGGCTTGAACACCGGGGAGCTGTTTTTT. This chain connects TRBV18 to TRBJ2-2, with a possible D match to TRBD1 (6 bases). Trimming removed 2 bases from V and 1 base from J, with 14 bases in between. The CDR3 sequence is 17 residues long. Germline V gives CDR1 KGHSH, CDR2 LQKENI.

The table lists this clone with a count of one. This sequence joins TRBV6-5 and TRBJ2-3, with 7 bases matching TRBD1. V was clipped by 9 bases and J by 4 bases; unmatched bases: 7. Germline V gives CDR1 MNHEY, CDR2 SVGAGI. This CDR3 has 13 amino acids. The CDR3 sequence: CASHRQGPDTQYF. The CDR3 coding sequence is TGTGCCAGTCACCGACAGGGCCCAGATACGCAGTATTTT.

This chain links TRBV29-1 with TRBJ2-5; weak D call: TRBD2 (6 bases). This CDR3 contains 12 residues. CDR1 is SQVTM and CDR2 is ANQGSEA in the germline V gene. Between the trimmed V and J ends, which lost 5 bases and 5 bases, there was a span of 12 bases. As DNA, the CDR3 is TGCAGCGTTAGGCTAGCGACGGAGACCCAGTACTTC. Protein product: CSVRLATETQYF.

The V and J genes are TRBV4-1 and TRBJ2-4; 8 nucleotides align to TRBD1. The J segment lost 9 bases and the V segment lost 3 bases, leaving 1 base of the junction unmatched. Germline-derived CDR1 and CDR2 are MGHRA and YSYEKL. This CDR3 comprises 12 residues. The DNA of the CDR3 is TGCGCCAGCAGCCAGGACAGGGCCATTCAGTACTTC. The encoded protein is CASSQDRAIQYF.

This chain connects TRBV7-3 to TRBJ2-3; 11 bases fit TRBD1. Trimming removed 5 bases from V and 1 base from J; junction bases left unmatched: 5. The CDR3 extends over 16 amino acids. Germline CDR1 is SGHTA and CDR2 is FQGTGA. The CDR3 region is CASSLGQGAGTDTQYF. The CDR3 region has the DNA TGTGCCAGCAGCCTCGGACAGGGGGCTGGCACAGATACGCAGTATTTT. Variable domain in full (rest from reference TRBV7-3 and TRBJ2-3): GAGVSQTPSNKVTEKGKYVELRCDPISGHTALYWYRQSLGQGPEFLIYFQGTGAADDSGLPNDRFFAVRPEGSVSTLKIQRTERGDSAVYLCASSLGQGAGTDTQYFGPGTRLTVL.

The V and J genes are TRBV3-1 (or the pseudogene TRBV3-2) and TRBJ2-7; 14 positions match TRBD2. From germline, CDR1 is LGHDT and CDR2 YNNKEL (reference sequence). Losses at the gene ends were 6 bases for V and 2 bases for J; bases not matched to a gene: 3. This CDR3 contains 15 residues. The CDR3 loop reads CASRTSGGGPYEQYF. CDR3 in DNA: TGTGCCAGCAGGACTAGCGGGGGGGGACCCTACGAGCAGTACTTC.